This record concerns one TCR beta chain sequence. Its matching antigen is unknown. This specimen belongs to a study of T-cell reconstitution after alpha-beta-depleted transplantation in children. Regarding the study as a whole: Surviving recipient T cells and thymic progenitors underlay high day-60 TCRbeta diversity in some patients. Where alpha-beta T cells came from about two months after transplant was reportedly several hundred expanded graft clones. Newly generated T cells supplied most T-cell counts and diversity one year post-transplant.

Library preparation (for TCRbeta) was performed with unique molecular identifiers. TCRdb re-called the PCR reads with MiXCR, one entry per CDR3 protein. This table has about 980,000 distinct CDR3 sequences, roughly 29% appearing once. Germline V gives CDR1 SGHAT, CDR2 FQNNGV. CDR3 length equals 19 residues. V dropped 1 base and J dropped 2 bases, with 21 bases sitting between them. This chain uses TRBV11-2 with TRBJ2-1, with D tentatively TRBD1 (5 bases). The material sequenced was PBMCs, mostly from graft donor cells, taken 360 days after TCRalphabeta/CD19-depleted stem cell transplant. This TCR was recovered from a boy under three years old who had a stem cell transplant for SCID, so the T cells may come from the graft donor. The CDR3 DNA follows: TGTGCCAGCAGCTTAGTTGTATATACTGGGGCCCTCCCCTACAATGAGCAGTTCTTC. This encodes CASSLVVYTGALPYNEQFF.